A selection of T cell receptor beta chains follows, all from one sample in a study of blood T cells in healthy people across ages. TCRdb itself ran the 5' RACE reads through MiXCR, one entry per CDR3 protein. The sample has 1.8 million or so distinct CDR3 sequences; 39% are singletons. The sample taken for sequencing was blood. The receptor source for this set is a human donor in good health. Each CDR3 is given with its conserved first and last residue. The D gene is left open where the match is weak. Clone size is stated in some rows and not others, as once, few, many or a class when expanded.

D	size	V	J	DNA	CDR3
.	.	TRBV24-1	TRBJ2-5	TGTGCCACCGGTGACCGAAACCAAGAGACCCAGTACTTC	CATGDRNQETQYF
.	.	TRBV10-3	TRBJ1-2	TGTGCCATCAGTGAGTCAAGGACAGAAGCTAACTATGGCTACACCTTC	CAISESRTEANYGYTF
.	few	TRBV4-2	TRBJ1-1	TGTGCCAGCAGCCAACTCAGGGATGGGAACACTGAAGCTTTCTTT	CASSQLRDGNTEAFF
.	.	TRBV6-2/TRBV6-3	TRBJ1-5	TGTGCCAGCAGTACTACGGGGCCTAATCAGCCCCAGCATTTT	CASSTTGPNQPQHF
TRBD1	.	TRBV29-1	TRBJ1-2	TGCAGCTCGAGACAGGGTTTTAACTATGGCTACACCTTC	CSSRQGFNYGYTF
TRBD2	few	TRBV6-2/TRBV6-3	TRBJ2-5	TGTGCCAGCAGAACTAAACTAGCGGTAGAATGGGAGACCCAGTACTTC	CASRTKLAVEWETQYF
.	few	TRBV10-3	TRBJ1-2	TGTGCCATCAGTGCTTTCGAGCTATCTTATGGCTACACCTTC	CAISAFELSYGYTF
.	.	TRBV5-5	TRBJ1-5	TGTGCCAGCAGCACCTATGACGGGGATTCTCAGCCCCAGCATTTT	CASSTYDGDSQPQHF
TRBD1	few	TRBV7-9	TRBJ1-2	TGTGCCAGCAGCGAAGGACAGGGGACGTCCTATGGCTACACCTTC	CASSEGQGTSYGYTF
.	few	TRBV7-2	TRBJ1-1	TGTGCCAGCAGCTTAGTCCCGGGACAAGCTGAAGCTTTCTTT	CASSLVPGQAEAFF
.	.	TRBV4-1	TRBJ2-6	TGCGCCAGCAGCCAAAAACAAGTGGCTGTTGACGGCGTCCTGACTTTC	CASSQKQVAVDGVLTF
.	many	TRBV4-2	TRBJ2-1	TGTGCCAGCAGCCAAGAGTGGCGACAGGCGGATAATGAGCAGTTCTTC	CASSQEWRQADNEQFF
.	.	TRBV12-3/TRBV12-4	TRBJ2-4	TGTGCCAGCAGTTCCCTAGCTGCCAAAAACATTCAGTACTTC	CASSSLAAKNIQYF
.	.	TRBV9	TRBJ2-7	TGTGCCAGCAGCCCCGGGCCCAGTTGGGAGCAGTACTTC	CASSPGPSWEQYF
TRBD1	.	TRBV29-1	TRBJ2-6	TGCAGCGCCGGGACAGGGTACTCTGGGGCCAACGTCCTGACTTTC	CSAGTGYSGANVLTF
.	.	TRBV29-1	TRBJ2-7	TGCAGCGTTGAAGATCTTGCAGGGACCCACGAGCAGTACTTC	CSVEDLAGTHEQYF
TRBD1	.	TRBV20-1	TRBJ2-5	TGCAGTGCGGTACAGGGGGCGAGGTGGACCCAGTACTTC	CSAVQGARWTQYF
.	many	TRBV5-1	TRBJ2-3	TGCGCCAGCAGCTTGACCGGGGGTACGCAGTATTTT	CASSLTGGTQYF
TRBD1	.	TRBV5-4	TRBJ1-1	TGTGCCAGCAGCGCGGGACAGGTGAACACTGAAGCTTTCTTT	CASSAGQVNTEAFF
.	.	TRBV29-1	TRBJ1-2	TGCAGCGTTGGGGCAGGGACTCGTGGCTACACCTTC	CSVGAGTRGYTF
.	.	TRBV7-9	TRBJ2-6	TGTGTCAGCAGCTTAGGTCCCATTAGCTCTGGGGCCAACGTCCTGACTTTC	CVSSLGPISSGANVLTF
.	few	TRBV15	TRBJ2-3	TGTGCCACCAGCAGAGAACCAGCGACAGATACGCAGTATTTT	CATSREPATDTQYF
.	.	TRBV5-1	TRBJ1-1	TGCGCCAGCAGCTTGGATGGCAGCGTGAACACTGAAGCTTTCTTT	CASSLDGSVNTEAFF
.	.	TRBV28	TRBJ2-7	TGTGCCACCCAGGACGACCATGACGAGCAGTACTTC	CATQDDHDEQYF
.	.	TRBV4-3	TRBJ2-1	TGCGCCAGCAGCCAAGGAAGGTTGAGTGGCTACGAGCAGTTCTTC	CASSQGRLSGYEQFF
.	.	TRBV15	TRBJ1-6	TGTGCCACCAGCAGAGATACGGGCGCCCTCAATTCACCCCTCCACTTT	CATSRDTGALNSPLHF
TRBD1	.	TRBV7-6	TRBJ2-6	TGTGCCAGCAGCCACGCCCGAGAGACAGGGGTCCTGACTTTC	CASSHARETGVLTF
.	.	TRBV7-2	TRBJ1-2	TGTGCCAGCAGCTTAGAAGCAGGGCGCCCCTATGGCTACACCTTC	CASSLEAGRPYGYTF
TRBD2	.	TRBV5-1	TRBJ2-5	TGCGCCAGCAGCTTGTGGGGGGGACCTAAAGAGACCCAGTACTTC	CASSLWGGPKETQYF
.	once	TRBV28	TRBJ1-5	TGTGCCAGCAGCCGACGGGGGGAAGGTCGGCCCCAGCATTTT	CASSRRGEGRPQHF
TRBD1	.	TRBV5-1	TRBJ2-3	TGCGCCTCTAAAGGGGGCTGGAGGACAGATACGCAGTATTTT	CASKGGWRTDTQYF
.	.	TRBV3-1	TRBJ2-4	TGTGCCAGCACGAGACTACGGAGCTCCTACAATGAGCAGTACTTC	CASTRLRSSYNEQYF
.	many	TRBV2	TRBJ2-5	TGTGCCAGCAGTGACGAGGTTGTGAAGACCCAGTACTTC	CASSDEVVKTQYF
.	.	TRBV12-3/TRBV12-4	TRBJ1-3	TGTGCCAGCAGCCCGGAATTCTTCTCTGGGAACACCATATATTTT	CASSPEFFSGNTIYF
.	.	TRBV10-3	TRBJ1-1	TGTGCCATCAGTGGGGGGGACAACCGGTCCCCTTTCTTT	CAISGGDNRSPFF
.	.	TRBV5-1	TRBJ2-3	TGCGCCAGCAGCTTGAAGGGGTTTCCTTCGGGCACAGATACGCAGTATTTT	CASSLKGFPSGTDTQYF
.	.	TRBV10-3	TRBJ1-2	TGTGCCACCGGCTCCAGCCTGTTAGACTATGGCTACACCTTC	CATGSSLLDYGYTF
.	.	TRBV15	TRBJ2-6	TGTGCCACCAGCAGAGAGCGGTCTGGGGCCAACGTCCTGACTTTC	CATSRERSGANVLTF
TRBD1	.	TRBV15	TRBJ1-4	TGTGCCACCAGCAGAAAGGGACAGGGTGGACAAAAACTGTTTTTT	CATSRKGQGGQKLFF
.	few	TRBV11-2	TRBJ2-5	TGTGCCAGCAGCTACAATAGCGGCCAAGAGACCCAGTACTTC	CASSYNSGQETQYF
TRBD2	few	TRBV24-1	TRBJ2-1	TGTGCCACCAGTGACCTAAGCGGGGGTGGCGATGAGCAGTTCTTC	CATSDLSGGGDEQFF
.	few	TRBV4-3	TRBJ1-6	TGCGCCAGCAGCCAAGATCAGCAGGGTTCAGGTTCACCCCTCCACTTT	CASSQDQQGSGSPLHF
TRBD2	few	TRBV6-2/TRBV6-3	TRBJ2-7	TGTGCCAGCAGCCAGAGACTAGCCAACTCCTACGAGCAGCACTTC	CASSQRLANSYEQHF
TRBD2	.	TRBV27	TRBJ2-1	TGTGCCAGCAGATATAGTAGCGGGCCCTACAATGAGCAGTTCTTC	CASRYSSGPYNEQFF
TRBD1	.	TRBV20-1	TRBJ1-1	TGCAGTGCCTTACGTGACAGGGGGGCTGAAGCTTTCTTT	CSALRDRGAEAFF
.	.	TRBV20-1	TRBJ1-2	TGCAGTGCCCTGGATTGGGGGCCAGGCTACACCTTC	CSALDWGPGYTF
.	few	TRBV19	TRBJ2-3	TGTGCCAGTAGTCCCCAGCCGGGAAGAACAGATACGCAGTATTTT	CASSPQPGRTDTQYF
.	.	TRBV12-3/TRBV12-4	TRBJ1-5	TGTGCCAGCAGTCCCAGAAGGGCGCGGGGGAGCAATCAGCCCCAGCATTTT	CASSPRRARGSNQPQHF
TRBD2	.	TRBV20-1	TRBJ2-4	TGCAGTGCTAGAGGAATCGGGGGGGCAGGCAAAAACATTCAGTACTTC	CSARGIGGAGKNIQYF
.	.	TRBV20-1	TRBJ2-1	TGCAGTGCCCTACGGCAGGGGACCTACAATGAGCAGTTCTTC	CSALRQGTYNEQFF
.	.	TRBV4-2	TRBJ2-3	TGTGCCAGCAGCCAACAGCTCCCGCCGCCAACAGATACGCAGTATTTT	CASSQQLPPPTDTQYF
.	.	TRBV20-1	TRBJ1-1	TGCAGTGCTAGAGTAGGGGTGAGGGCTTTCTTT	CSARVGVRAFF
TRBD1	.	TRBV29-1	TRBJ2-7	TGCAGCGTTAGGACAGGGCCTCCCTACGAGCAGTACTTC	CSVRTGPPYEQYF
TRBD2	.	TRBV12-3/TRBV12-4	TRBJ2-4	TGTGCCAGCAGTTTTTGGGGGGGAGTACAAAACATTCAGTACTTC	CASSFWGGVQNIQYF
TRBD2	.	TRBV7-9	TRBJ2-4	TGTGCCAGCAGCTCCGACGGGGGGGCCAAAAACATTCAGTACTTC	CASSSDGGAKNIQYF
TRBD2	.	TRBV12-3/TRBV12-4	TRBJ2-5	TGTGCCAGCAGACCGGGACTAGCAGATCAAGAGACCCAGTACTTC	CASRPGLADQETQYF
.	.	TRBV29-1	TRBJ2-1	TGCAGCGTTGAGAGCACAATTAACAATGAGCAGTTCTTC	CSVESTINNEQFF
.	few	TRBV20-1	TRBJ1-2	TGCAGTGCTCCACCACAGGGTGTCTATGGCTACACCTTC	CSAPPQGVYGYTF
TRBD2	.	TRBV12-5	TRBJ2-1	TGTGCTAGTGGTTTCACAGCTAGCGGGGGCTTAGATGAGCAGTTCTTC	CASGFTASGGLDEQFF
TRBD2	.	TRBV20-1	TRBJ2-7	TGCAGTGCAAAAGGGACTAGCGGGGGGGCTTACGAGCAGTACTTC	CSAKGTSGGAYEQYF